This passage covers 28 T cell receptor beta chains from one sample sequenced in a study of Graves' ophthalmopathy and Graves' hyperthyroidism. Investigators amplified TCR beta CDR3 regions from RNA transcripts. In the first round, RT-PCR was carried out with HTBI primers, and a multiplex PCR formed the second round. TCRdb independently ran MiXCR on the multiplex PCR reads; one entry per CDR3 protein. The table lists fewer than 350,000 distinct CDR3 sequences, roughly a sixth of them singletons, with 10% to 15% in the top ten. Sample: peripheral blood. Receptors were obtained from an adult man with Graves' ophthalmopathy.

This clonotype appeared many times. The V and J genes are TRBV3-1 and TRBJ1-3; D remains ambiguous. Germline V gene sequence: CDR1 LGHDT, CDR2 YNNKEL (reference sequence). This CDR3 contains 14 residues. The V and J ends lost 2 bases and 1 base respectively, with 6 bases between them. DNA for the CDR3: TGTGCCAGCAGCCAATCCCATTCTGGAAACACCATATATTTT. Protein sequence: CASSQSHSGNTIYF. The full variable domain, rest sourced from reference TRBV3-1 and TRBJ1-3, is DTAVSQTPKYLVTQMGNDKSIKCEQNLGHDTMYWYKQDSKKFLKIMFSYNNKELIINETVPNRFSPKSPDKAHLNLHINSLELGDSAVYFCASSQSHSGNTIYFGEGSWLTVV.

Details on this clonotype: A junction end diverges from the germline sequence, so it may reflect a read error. The CDR3 bases are TGTGCCAGCAGTGGGCGGAGGGGGCGCCGCTACATCTTC. Protein sequence: CASSGRRGRRYIF. The chain recombines TRBV2 with TRBJ1-2; 7 bases are shared with TRBD1. The CDR3 extends over 13 amino acids. Looked up from germline, CDR1 is SNHLY and CDR2 is FYNNEI. The whole variable domain, remainder taken from reference TRBV2 and TRBJ1-2, is EPEVTQTPSHQVTQMGQEVILRCVPISNHLYFYWYRQILGQKVEFLVSFYNNEISEKSEIFDDQFSVERPDGSNFTLKIRSTKLEDSAMYFCASSGRRGRRYIFGSGTRLTVV.

In its sample, this clonotype was seen many times. This sequence joins TRBV19 and TRBJ2-2, with D possibly being TRBD1 (5 bases). V was trimmed by 9 bases and J by 5 bases, leaving 16 bases between them. The germline V gene has CDR1 LNHDA and CDR2 SQIVND (reference sequence). This CDR3 is built from 14 residues. This CDR3 is CASSRVDGTGELFF. Here the CDR3 DNA reads TGTGCCAGCAGCAGGGTAGATGGAACCGGGGAGCTGTTTTTT.

This clonotype has a count of ten or more. The chain combines TRBV6-5 with TRBJ2-4, with D maybe TRBD1 (5 bases). This CDR3 has 14 amino acids. CDR1 and CDR2 from the germline V gene are MNHEY and SVGAGI. Trimming shortened V by 4 bases and J by 2 bases, and 9 bases separated the two germline ends. CDR3 DNA: TGTGCCAGCAGTTCAGGACAAACCAAAAACATTCAGTACTTC. Protein: CASSSGQTKNIQYF.

This clonotype was recorded at least ten times. This chain links TRBV5-5 with TRBJ2-5, with 16 bases lining up with TRBD2. This CDR3 contains 18 residues. V shed 2 bases, J shed 5 bases, and the junction held 9 bases outside the gene matches. CDR1 SGHKS and CDR2 YYEKEE come from the germline V gene (reference sequence). The chain's CDR3 is CASSFGTSGRAGRETQYF. The CDR3 region has the DNA TGTGCCAGCAGCTTCGGGACTAGCGGGAGGGCCGGTCGGGAGACCCAGTACTTC. Drawing the rest from reference TRBV5-5 and TRBJ2-5, the complete variable domain is DAGVTQSPTHLIKTRGQQVTLRCSPISGHKSVSWYQQVLGQGPQFIFQYYEKEERGRGNFPDRFSARQFPNYSSELNVNALLLGDSALYLCASSFGTSGRAGRETQYFGPGTRLLVL.

This clonotype occurred many times. This chain joins TRBV20-1 and TRBJ2-7; no reliable D call. V dropped 3 bases and J dropped 2 bases, with 5 bases sitting between them. The CDR3 totals 11 residues. CDR1 is DFQATT and CDR2 is SNEGSKA in the germline V gene (reference sequence). The CDR3 spells CSASGAYEQYF. The CDR3 bases are TGCAGTGCTAGTGGGGCCTACGAGCAGTACTTC.

The rearrangement links TRBV12-3 or TRBV12-4 to TRBJ1-5; TRBD1 is a possible D gene (5 bases). The CDR3 consists of 15 residues. V gave up 1 base and J gave up 7 bases, with 14 bases separating them. CDR3 amino acids: CASSLGDRRVQPQHF. The DNA of the CDR3 is TGTGCCAGCAGTTTAGGGGACCGCAGGGTACAGCCCCAGCATTTT.

This sequence joins TRBV4-2 and TRBJ2-2; possible D gene TRBD2, 6 bases. This CDR3 is built from 17 residues. With 4 bases removed from V and 1 base from J, the gap between germline ends came to 16 bases. Per the germline V gene, CDR1 is LGHNA and CDR2 is YNFKEQ. In nucleotides, the CDR3 is TGTGCCAGCAGCCCCCTAACGGGAGTGGGGAACACCGGGGAGCTGTTTTTT. Its translation is CASSPLTGVGNTGELFF.

This clonotype was picked up many times. J is TRBJ2-7 and V is TRBV11-2, with 8 positions matching TRBD2. Germline CDR1 SGHAT, CDR2 FQNNGV. CDR3 length equals 14 residues. V dropped 3 bases and J dropped 2; count of bases not matched to a gene: 3. This chain's CDR3 is CASSFGGRTYEQYF. For the CDR3, the DNA is TGTGCCAGCAGCTTTGGCGGGAGGACCTACGAGCAGTACTTC. The whole variable domain, filled in from reference TRBV11-2 and TRBJ2-7, reads EAGVAQSPRYKIIEKRQSVAFWCNPISGHATLYWYQQILGQGPKLLIQFQNNGVVDDSQLPKDRFSAERLKGVDSTLKIQPAKLEDSAVYLCASSFGGRTYEQYFGPGTRLTVT.

The table lists this clonotype with many counts. The V gene is TRBV27, the J gene TRBJ2-7; TRBD2 matches at 7 bases. Germline lookup yields CDR1 MNHEY and CDR2 SMNVEV (reference sequence). V lost 6 bases to trimming and J lost 4 bases; unmatched junction nucleotides: 9. The CDR3 consists of 14 residues. CDR3 protein: CASRPNSLAYEQYF. For the CDR3, the DNA is TGTGCCAGCAGGCCCAACTCACTAGCGTACGAGCAGTACTTC.

This chain links TRBV6-1 with TRBJ1-1, with D uncertain. The CDR3 is 14 amino acids. V dropped 7 bases and J dropped 9 bases, with 21 bases sitting between them. Germline CDR1 reads MNHNS; CDR2 reads SASEGT. The CDR3 is CASTETHTRHKAFF. The CDR3 DNA follows: TGTGCCAGCACCGAAACACACACCCGACATAAAGCTTTCTTT.

In its sample, this clonotype was seen many times. One junction end disagrees with the germline gene, perhaps due to a read error. The J gene is TRBJ2-4, the V gene TRBV7-3; TRBD2 agrees at 9 bases. The germline V gene encodes CDR1 SGHTA and CDR2 FQGTGA. The CDR3 is 15 amino acids. In DNA, the CDR3 is TGTGCCAGCAGTTTTGTAGCGGGAGCCAGAAACATTCAGTACTTC. It encodes CASSFVAGARNIQYF.

This clonotype occurred many times. The CDR3 DNA reads as TGTGCCAGCAGTGAGTTGTGGGGGCCCTACGAGCAGTACTTC. As protein: CASSELWGPYEQYF. J is TRBJ2-7 and V is TRBV6-1, with D tentatively TRBD1 (6 bases). This CDR3 is built from 14 residues. V gave up 3 bases and J gave up 2 bases, with 11 bases separating them. The germline CDR1 and CDR2 sequences are MNHNS and SASEGT.

This clonotype was observed at least ten times. V and J are TRBV19 and TRBJ2-7; D gene uncertain. The CDR3 loop spans 14 amino acids. The germline V gene encodes CDR1 LNHDA and CDR2 SQIVND (reference sequence). V was pared by 3 bases and J by 1 base, with 10 bases between. In nucleotides, the CDR3 is TGTGCCAGTAGTATTTCCTGGGATTCCTACGAGCAGTACTTC. This codes for CASSISWDSYEQYF.

This clonotype has a count of ten or more. V is TRBV9 and J is TRBJ2-7; the D is unclear. CDR3 length: 14 residues. From germline, CDR1 is SGDLS and CDR2 YYNGEE. V lost 4 bases, J lost 3 bases, and 14 bases lay in between. The CDR3 DNA sequence: TGTGCCAGCAGCCCCGACGGTGGGCACTACGAGCAGTACTTC. Amino acids: CASSPDGGHYEQYF.

The chain couples TRBV29-1 to TRBJ1-2; 9 bases line up with TRBD1. Germline CDR1 reads SQVTM; CDR2 reads ANQGSEA. The V gene end was trimmed by 5 bases and the J gene end by 7 bases; junction bases not matched to a gene: 8. The CDR3 is 13 residues long. The DNA of the CDR3 is TGCAGCGTTCGGCCCGGGACAGGGCCTGGCTACACCTTC. This codes for CSVRPGTGPGYTF.

This clonotype appeared many times. Mismatch with germline at one junction end may stem from a read error. The J gene is TRBJ2-7, the V gene TRBV19, with 7 bases fitting TRBD2. CDR1 and CDR2 from the germline V gene are LNHDA and SQIVND (reference sequence). The CDR3 is 14 amino acids. Written as DNA, the CDR3 is TGTGCCAGTAGTATCCGGGTCTTTCGGGGGGAGCGAAACTTC. Residues: CASSIRVFRGERNF.

This clonotype was counted ten times or more. The genes are TRBV10-3 and TRBJ1-5; a weak D match, TRBD1 (5 bases). V lost 7 bases, J lost 8 bases, and 27 bases lay in between. The length of the CDR3 is 17 residues. Germline lookup yields CDR1 ENHRY and CDR2 SYGVKD. CDR3 protein: CAIKRQGIPPRKKPQHF. CDR3 bases: TGTGCCATCAAGCGGCAGGGAATACCCCCGAGGAAAAAGCCCCAGCATTTT.

In its sample, this clonotype was seen many times. This sequence joins TRBV27 and TRBJ1-6; the D gene is possibly TRBD1 (6 bases). Germline assignment: CDR1 MNHEY and CDR2 SMNVEV (reference sequence). V was shortened by 0 bases and J by 7 bases, with 13 bases between the two germline ends. The CDR3 is 16 residues long. The CDR3 DNA is TGTGCCAGCAGTTTATCGTTTGGACAGAAGAATTCACCCCTCCACTTT. Its translation is CASSLSFGQKNSPLHF.

The rearrangement uses TRBV4-2 and TRBJ2-5, with D uncertain. The germline gives CDR1 LGHNA, CDR2 YNFKEQ. V lost 2 bases, J lost 0 bases, and 10 bases lay in between. The CDR3 contains 15 residues. CDR3 region: CASSQLSEYQETQYF. The CDR3 coding sequence is TGTGCCAGCAGCCAACTGTCCGAGTACCAAGAGACCCAGTACTTC.

The DNA for the CDR3 is TGTGCCACGTCTTCCGGACACAACCAAGAGACCCAGTACTTC. It is translated as CATSSGHNQETQYF. V usage is TRBV19 and J usage is TRBJ2-5; perhaps TRBD1 as D (5 bases). In germline, CDR1 is LNHDA, CDR2 SQIVND (reference sequence). V was trimmed by 10 bases and J by 0 bases, leaving 15 bases between them. The length of the CDR3 is 14 residues.

This rearrangement joins TRBV30 to TRBJ2-5; TRBD2 matches at 11 bases. The CDR3 extends over 12 amino acids. Trimming removed 4 bases from V and 11 bases from J; junction bases left unmatched: 6. Germline V gene lookup returns CDR1 GTSNPN and CDR2 SVGIG (reference sequence). The CDR3 bases are TGTGCCTGGACCAGACTAGCGGGACCACAGTACTTC. This encodes CAWTRLAGPQYF.

This clonotype has a count of ten or more. The V and J genes are TRBV29-1 and TRBJ1-5; a possible D gene is TRBD1 (6 bases). Trimming left V 6 bases short and J 6 bases short, with 18 bases between. CDR3 length: 14 amino acids. CDR1 SQVTM and CDR2 ANQGSEA come from the germline V gene. CDR3 sequence: CSVPRRGVPQPQHF. The CDR3 bases are TGCAGCGTCCCCCGAAGGGGGGTACCTCAGCCCCAGCATTTT.

This clonotype was counted many times. The rearrangement joins TRBV5-6 to TRBJ1-1; tentatively, D is TRBD1 (6 bases). Germline CDR1 reads SGHDT; CDR2 reads YYEEEE. The V gene lost 4 bases and the J gene lost 2 bases, with 15 bases spanning the gap. This CDR3 is 15 amino acids long. The CDR3 nucleotides read TGTGCCAGCAGCCTCGGGACACAAATTAACACTGAAGCTTTCTTT. Translating it yields CASSLGTQINTEAFF.

The table lists this clonotype with a few counts. This sequence joins TRBV7-2 and TRBJ2-7, with D perhaps TRBD1 (5 bases). There are 19 residues in the CDR3. The ends were cut back, 0 bases at V and 4 bases at J, with 25 bases in the middle. The germline V gene has CDR1 SGHTA and CDR2 FQGNSA. Here the CDR3 DNA reads TGTGCCAGCAGCTTAGCGGCCCCCACAGGTCCTTTAGTAACTTACGAGCAGTACTTC. Translated: CASSLAAPTGPLVTYEQYF.

The sample holds many counts of this clonotype. The rearrangement links TRBV12-3 or TRBV12-4 to TRBJ1-1; 7 bases align to TRBD1. The CDR3 totals 15 residues. J lost 1 base, V lost 4 bases, and 6 bases had no gene match. The CDR3: CASSSTGAGNTEAFF. CDR3 coding DNA: TGTGCCAGCAGTTCAACAGGGGCGGGGAACACTGAAGCTTTCTTT.

Many counts were recorded for this clonotype. The genes are TRBV9 and TRBJ2-2; 8 bases are a match to TRBD2. The CDR3 spans 18 residues. The germline V gene has CDR1 SGDLS and CDR2 YYNGEE. Trimming at V came to 0 bases and at J to 0 bases, leaving 7 bases not matched to a gene. CDR3 nucleotide sequence: TGTGCCAGCAGCGTAGGAGGCGGGGGGATCGCGAACACCGGGGAGCTGTTTTTT. It is translated as CASSVGGGGIANTGELFF.

This clonotype showed up many times. The J gene is TRBJ2-7, the V gene TRBV10-3; 7 nucleotides agree with TRBD2. Germline V lookup: CDR1 ENHRY, CDR2 SYGVKD. The CDR3 spans 15 residues. V was clipped by 2 bases and J by 0 bases; unmatched bases: 4. The CDR3 reads CAISEGLDSSYEQYF. The CDR3 nucleotides are TGTGCCATCAGTGAGGGACTAGACAGCTCCTACGAGCAGTACTTC.